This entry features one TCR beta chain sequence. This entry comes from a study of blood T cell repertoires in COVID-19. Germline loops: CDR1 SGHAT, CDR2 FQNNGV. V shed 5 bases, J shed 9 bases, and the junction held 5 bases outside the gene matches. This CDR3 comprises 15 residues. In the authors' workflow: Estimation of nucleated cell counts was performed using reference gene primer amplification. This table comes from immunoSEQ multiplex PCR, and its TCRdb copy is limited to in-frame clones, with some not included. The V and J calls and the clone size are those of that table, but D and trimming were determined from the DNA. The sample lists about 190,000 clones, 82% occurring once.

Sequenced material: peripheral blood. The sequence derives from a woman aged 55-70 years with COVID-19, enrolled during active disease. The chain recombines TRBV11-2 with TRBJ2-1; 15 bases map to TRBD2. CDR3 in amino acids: CASSARGLAGGEQFF. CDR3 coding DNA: TGTGCCAGCAGCGCCCGGGGACTAGCGGGGGGTGAGCAGTTCTTC.